This T cell receptor beta chain was found in a study of PD-1 blockade in classical Hodgkin lymphoma. General observations from the study: Diminished baseline TCR diversity has been reported in newly diagnosed patients relative to healthy donors. Before treatment, complete responders showed about the same diversity as newly diagnosed patients. Why the repertoires differ is still unclear, perhaps disease activity or prior therapy.

About this clone itself: The antigen is undetermined.

The CDR3 runs to 15 residues. Germline V lookup: CDR1 MNHEY, CDR2 SMNVEV (reference sequence). The J segment lost 0 bases and the V segment lost 5 bases, leaving 5 bases of the junction unmatched. Relapse was seen in all patients after autologous stem cell transplantation, and brentuximab vedotin exposure was variable. Libraries were prepared by immunoSEQ multiplex PCR; TCRdb keeps only in-frame clonotypes and omits some of them. Seen here are some 58,000 clones, approximately 90% observed once, and the top ten hold more than 5%. The gene calls are TRBV27 and TRBJ2-3; TRBD2 matches 7 bases. The receptor was derived from a human donor with classical Hodgkin lymphoma. Sequencing was performed on peripheral blood mononuclear cells (PBMCs), taken before the second cycle of nivolumab. The CDR3 sequence: CASSRDYQSTDTQYF. Written as DNA, the CDR3 is TGTGCCAGCAGTCGGGACTATCAAAGCACAGATACGCAGTATTTT.